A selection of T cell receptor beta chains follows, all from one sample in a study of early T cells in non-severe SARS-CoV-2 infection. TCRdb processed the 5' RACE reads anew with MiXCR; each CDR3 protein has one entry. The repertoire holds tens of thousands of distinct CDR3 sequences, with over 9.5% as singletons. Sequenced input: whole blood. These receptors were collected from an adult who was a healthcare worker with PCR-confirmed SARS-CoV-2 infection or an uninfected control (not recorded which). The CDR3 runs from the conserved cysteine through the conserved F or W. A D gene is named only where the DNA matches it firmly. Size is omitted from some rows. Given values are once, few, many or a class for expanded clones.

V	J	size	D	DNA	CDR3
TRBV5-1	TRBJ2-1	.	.	TGCGCCAGCAGCTTGGGAAGGGCAGGTGAGCAGTTCTTC	CASSLGRAGEQFF
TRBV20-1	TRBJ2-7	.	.	TGCAGTGCTGTAAGACAGGAGAGAAAGTACTTC	CSAVRQERKYF
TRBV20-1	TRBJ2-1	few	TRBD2	TGCAGTGCTCCCTATAGGACTAGCGGAACAGCCTACAATGAGCAGTTCTTC	CSAPYRTSGTAYNEQFF
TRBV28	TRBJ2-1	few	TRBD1	TGTGCCAGCAGCCTCCGCGGACAGGGGAGGGAGGAGCAGTTCTTC	CASSLRGQGREEQFF
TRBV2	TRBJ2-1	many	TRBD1	TGTGCCAGCAGTGAACAGGGGGCGATCTACAATGAGCAGTTCTTC	CASSEQGAIYNEQFF
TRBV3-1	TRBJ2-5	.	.	TGTGCCAGCAGCCAAGACGGTTCTCGGGAGACCCAGTACTTC	CASSQDGSRETQYF
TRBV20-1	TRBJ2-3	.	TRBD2	TGCAGTGCGAACAGCGGGGGGGCGGCTGGTACGCAGTATTTT	CSANSGGAAGTQYF
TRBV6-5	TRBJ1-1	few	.	TGTGCCAGCAGTGACGGGGGAGGGAGGAGGATCACTGAAGCTTTCTTT	CASSDGGGRRITEAFF
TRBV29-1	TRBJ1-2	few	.	TGCAGCGTCCCTGGCAGTAACTATGGCTACACCTTC	CSVPGSNYGYTF
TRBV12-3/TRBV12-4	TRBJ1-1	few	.	TGTGCCAGCCGACGGGCGGGCGAGGTGAACACTGAAGCTTTCTTT	CASRRAGEVNTEAFF
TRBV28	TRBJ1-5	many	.	TGTGCCAGCAGGGGGTACAGCAATCAGCCCCAGCATTTT	CASRGYSNQPQHF
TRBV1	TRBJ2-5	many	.	TGCACCAGCAGCCAAGATTCCTACCGCAGGTTGACCCAGTACTTC	CTSSQDSYRRLTQYF
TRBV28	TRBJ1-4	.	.	TGTGCCAGCAGTTTCCTTAATGAAAAACTGTTTTTT	CASSFLNEKLFF
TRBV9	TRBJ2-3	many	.	TGTGCCAGCAGCGTAATTCCCGGCACAGATACGCAGTATTTT	CASSVIPGTDTQYF
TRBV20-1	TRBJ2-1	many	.	TGCAGTGCGGTACGCCAACTAGGTAATGAGCAGTTCTTC	CSAVRQLGNEQFF
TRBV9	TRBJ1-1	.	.	TGTGCCAGCAGTAGGGCCAGCTCTGTTTCTCCCGCCTTGAACACTGAAGCTTTCTTT	CASSRASSVSPALNTEAFF
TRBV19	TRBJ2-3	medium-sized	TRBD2	TGTGCCAGTACAGCCATAGCGGGGGGACTAGATACGCAGTATTTT	CASTAIAGGLDTQYF
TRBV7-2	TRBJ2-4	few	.	TGTGCCAGCAGTAGGGGGTCTGGTGGGAAAAACATTCAGTACTTC	CASSRGSGGKNIQYF
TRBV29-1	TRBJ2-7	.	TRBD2	TGCAGCGTTGGTAGAGCGGGGGAATACGAGCAGTACTTC	CSVGRAGEYEQYF
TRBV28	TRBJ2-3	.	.	TGTGCCAGCAGGAAGGACACAGATACGCAGTATTTT	CASRKDTDTQYF
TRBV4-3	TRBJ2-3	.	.	TGCGCCAGCAGCCAAGATGTTTCGGATACGCAGTATTTT	CASSQDVSDTQYF
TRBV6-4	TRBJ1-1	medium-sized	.	TGTGCCAGCAGTGACTCAGGGGAGTCTGAAGCTTTCTTT	CASSDSGESEAFF
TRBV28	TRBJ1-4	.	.	TGTGCCAGCCGGGACGGGTTGGCAGAAAAACTGTTTTTT	CASRDGLAEKLFF
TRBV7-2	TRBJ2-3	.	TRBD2	TGTGCCAGCAGCCCAATGGCGGGAGGGCCAACAGATACGCAGTATTTT	CASSPMAGGPTDTQYF
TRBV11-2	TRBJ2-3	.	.	TGTGCCAGCAGCTTAGGGGGGCCAGATACGCAGTATTTT	CASSLGGPDTQYF
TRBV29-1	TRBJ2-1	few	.	TGCAGCGCTGAGACGGGGCGGGACAATGAGCAGTTCTTC	CSAETGRDNEQFF
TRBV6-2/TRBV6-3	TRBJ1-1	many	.	TGTGCCAGCAGTTACGAGGACTACACTGAAGCTTTCTTT	CASSYEDYTEAFF
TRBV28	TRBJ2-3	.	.	TGTGCCAGCAGTATTATCGTCACAGATACGCAGTATTTT	CASSIIVTDTQYF
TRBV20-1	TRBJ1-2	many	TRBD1	TGCAGTGCTCACCGGGACAGGGATGATGGCTACACCTTC	CSAHRDRDDGYTF
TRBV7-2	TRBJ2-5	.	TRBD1	TGTGCCAGCAGCTGGGACAGGGAAGAGACCCAGTACTTC	CASSWDREETQYF
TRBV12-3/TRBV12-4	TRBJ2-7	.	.	TGTGCCAGCAGTGGGGTGGGGTCTTCCTACGAGCAGTACTTC	CASSGVGSSYEQYF